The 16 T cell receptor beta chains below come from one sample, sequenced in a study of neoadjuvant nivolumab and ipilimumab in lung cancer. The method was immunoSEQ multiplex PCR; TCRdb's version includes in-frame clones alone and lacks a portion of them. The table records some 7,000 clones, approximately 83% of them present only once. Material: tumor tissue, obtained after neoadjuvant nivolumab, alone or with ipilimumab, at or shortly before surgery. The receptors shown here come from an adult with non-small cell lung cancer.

The CDR3 spells CASSVNYEQYF. The CDR3 coding sequence is TGTGCCAGCAGTGTAAACTACGAGCAGTACTTC. The V and J genes are TRBV6-1 and TRBJ2-7; D remains ambiguous. The CDR3 has 11 amino acids. The V end lost 4 bases, the J end lost 3 bases, and 4 bases lay between the germline ends. CDR1 is MNHNS and CDR2 is SASEGT in the germline V gene.

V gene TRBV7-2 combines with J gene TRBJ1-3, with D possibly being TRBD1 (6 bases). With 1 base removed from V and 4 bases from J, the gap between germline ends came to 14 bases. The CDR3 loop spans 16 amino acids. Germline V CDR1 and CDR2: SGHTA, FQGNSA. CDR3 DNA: TGTGCCAGCAGCTTAGTAGCACAGGGAGGAGGAAACACCATATATTTT. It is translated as CASSLVAQGGGNTIYF.

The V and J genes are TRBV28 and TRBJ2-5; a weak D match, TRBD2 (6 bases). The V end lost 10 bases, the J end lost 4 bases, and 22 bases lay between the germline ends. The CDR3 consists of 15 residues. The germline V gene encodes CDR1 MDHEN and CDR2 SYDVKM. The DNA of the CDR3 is TGTGCCACTCGAGAGGAGGGTTCCGATTTAGAGACCCAGTACTTC. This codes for CATREEGSDLETQYF.

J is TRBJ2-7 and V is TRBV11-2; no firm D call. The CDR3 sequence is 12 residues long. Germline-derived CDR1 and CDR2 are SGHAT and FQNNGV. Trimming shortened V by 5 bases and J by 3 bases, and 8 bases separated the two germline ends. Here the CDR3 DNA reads TGTGCCAGCAGCCTAAACAACTACGAGCAGTACTTC. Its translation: CASSLNNYEQYF.

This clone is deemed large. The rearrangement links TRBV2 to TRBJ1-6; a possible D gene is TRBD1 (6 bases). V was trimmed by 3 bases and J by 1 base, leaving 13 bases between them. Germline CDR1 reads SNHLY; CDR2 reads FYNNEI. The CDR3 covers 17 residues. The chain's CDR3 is CASSDGGRMSYNSPLHF. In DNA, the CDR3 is TGTGCCAGCAGTGATGGGGGCAGGATGTCCTATAATTCACCCCTCCACTTT.

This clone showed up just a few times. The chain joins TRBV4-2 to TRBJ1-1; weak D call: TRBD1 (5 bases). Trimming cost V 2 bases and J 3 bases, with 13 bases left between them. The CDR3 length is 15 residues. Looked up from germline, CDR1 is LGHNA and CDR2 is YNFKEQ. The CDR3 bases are TGTGCCAGCAGCCAAAACGGGGGTGAGGACACTGAAGCTTTCTTT. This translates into CASSQNGGEDTEAFF.

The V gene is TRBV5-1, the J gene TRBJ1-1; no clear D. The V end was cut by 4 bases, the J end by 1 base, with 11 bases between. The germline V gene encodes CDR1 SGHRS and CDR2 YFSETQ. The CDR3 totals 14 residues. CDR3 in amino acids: CASSHDPQNTEAFF. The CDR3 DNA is TGCGCCAGCAGCCACGACCCCCAGAACACTGAAGCTTTCTTT.

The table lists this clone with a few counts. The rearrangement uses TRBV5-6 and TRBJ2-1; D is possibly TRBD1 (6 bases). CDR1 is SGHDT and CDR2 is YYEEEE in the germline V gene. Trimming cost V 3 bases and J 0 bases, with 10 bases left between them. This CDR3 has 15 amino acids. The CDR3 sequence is CASSSQGSSYNEQFF. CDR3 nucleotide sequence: TGTGCCAGCAGCTCCCAGGGGAGCTCCTACAATGAGCAGTTCTTC.

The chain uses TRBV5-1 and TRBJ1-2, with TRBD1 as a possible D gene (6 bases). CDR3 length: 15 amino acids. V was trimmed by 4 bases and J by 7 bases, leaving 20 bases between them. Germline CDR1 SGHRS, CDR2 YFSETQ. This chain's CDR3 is CASSEGHQVTSGYTF. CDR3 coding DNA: TGCGCCAGCAGCGAGGGACATCAGGTGACTTCTGGCTACACCTTC.

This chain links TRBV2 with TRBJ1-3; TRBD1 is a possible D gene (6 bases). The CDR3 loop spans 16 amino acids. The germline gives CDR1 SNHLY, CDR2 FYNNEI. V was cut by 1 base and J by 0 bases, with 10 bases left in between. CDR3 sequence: CASSEGGQLSGNTIYF. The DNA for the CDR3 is TGTGCCAGCAGTGAAGGGGGACAACTCTCTGGAAACACCATATATTTT.

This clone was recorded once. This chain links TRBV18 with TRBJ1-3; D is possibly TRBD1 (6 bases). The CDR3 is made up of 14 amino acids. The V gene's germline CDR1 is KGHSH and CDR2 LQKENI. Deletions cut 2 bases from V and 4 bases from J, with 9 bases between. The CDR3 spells CASSPGQRGNTIYF. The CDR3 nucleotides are TGTGCCAGCTCACCAGGACAGCGGGGAAACACCATATATTTT.

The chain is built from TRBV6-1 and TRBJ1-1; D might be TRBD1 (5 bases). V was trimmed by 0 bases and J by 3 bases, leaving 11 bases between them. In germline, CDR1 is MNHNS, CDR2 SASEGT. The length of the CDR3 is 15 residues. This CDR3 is CASSEALGGYTEAFF. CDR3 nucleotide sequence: TGTGCCAGCAGTGAAGCCCTGGGGGGGTACACTGAAGCTTTCTTT.

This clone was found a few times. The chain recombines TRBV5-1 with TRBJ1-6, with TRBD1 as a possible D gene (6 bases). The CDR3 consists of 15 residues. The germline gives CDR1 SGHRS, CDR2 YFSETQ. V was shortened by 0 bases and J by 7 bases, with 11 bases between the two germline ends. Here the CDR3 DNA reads TGCGCCAGCAGCTTGGAGGGGGGGAACAATTCACCCCTCCACTTT. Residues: CASSLEGGNNSPLHF.

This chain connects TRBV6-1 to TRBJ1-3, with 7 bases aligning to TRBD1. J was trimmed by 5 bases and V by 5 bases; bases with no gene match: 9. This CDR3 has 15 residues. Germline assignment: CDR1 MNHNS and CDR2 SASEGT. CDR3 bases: TGTGCCAGCAGTCAGACCCGGGACAGCCGAAACACCATATATTTT. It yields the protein CASSQTRDSRNTIYF.

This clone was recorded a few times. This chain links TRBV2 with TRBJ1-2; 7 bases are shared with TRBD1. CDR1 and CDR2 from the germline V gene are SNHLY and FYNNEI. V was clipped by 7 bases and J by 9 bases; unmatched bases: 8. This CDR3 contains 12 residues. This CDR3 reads CASMRGLGSYTF. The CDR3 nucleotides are TGTGCCAGCATGAGGGGGCTGGGGAGCTACACCTTC.

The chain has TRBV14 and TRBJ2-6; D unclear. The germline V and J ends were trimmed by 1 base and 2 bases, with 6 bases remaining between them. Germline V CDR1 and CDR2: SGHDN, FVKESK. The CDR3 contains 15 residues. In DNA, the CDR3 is TGTGCCAGCAGCCAAGTGGGTACTGGGGCCAACGTCCTGACTTTC. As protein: CASSQVGTGANVLTF.